This T cell receptor (beta chain) was recovered during a study of blood T cells in healthy people across ages. With a J-beta primer mix and a sample-barcoded 5' primer, a second PCR ran about 7 to 12 cycles. TCRdb re-derived calls from the 5' RACE reads in MiXCR, one entry per CDR3 protein. The sample includes about 1.7 million distinct CDR3 sequences, approximately 30% of them seen just once. The trim removed 4 bases at V and 7 bases at J, leaving 6 bases unmatched. Germline CDR1 and CDR2: SNHLY and FYNNEI. CDR3 length equals 14 residues. The sequence came from a woman between 25 and 40 years old in good health. The material sequenced was blood. The chain couples TRBV2 to TRBJ2-1, with 8 bases identical to TRBD1. CDR3 protein: CASSGQGFGNEQFF. In DNA, the CDR3 is TGTGCCAGCAGTGGACAGGGGTTCGGGAATGAGCAGTTCTTC.